One and the same sample provided the 17 T cell receptor beta chains below, sequenced in a study of T cell repertoires in cytomegalovirus infection. TCRdb reprocessed the reads with MiXCR, giving one entry per CDR3 protein. The data show about 530,000 distinct CDR3 sequences, 26% seen once. Sequenced: PBMCs. The receptors come from a human donor in good health (CMV status not recorded). Some clones in this sample may be carry-over from other donors' samples.

This clonotype was seen more than once but under ten times. The CDR3 loop is CAGGYSNNEQFF. CDR3 nucleotide sequence: TGTGCCGGGGGATATAGTAACAATGAGCAGTTCTTC. The gene calls are TRBV7-9 and TRBJ2-1; D tentatively reads TRBD1 or TRBD2 (5 bases each). V lost 11 bases to trimming and J lost 5 bases, with 13 bases between them. This CDR3 region has 12 residues. Germline CDR1 reads SEHNR; CDR2 reads FQNEAQ (reference sequence).

The V call is TRBV4-2, the J call TRBJ2-2; D is perhaps TRBD1 or TRBD2 (10 bases each). V was clipped by 0 bases and J by 2 bases, with 28 bases between them. The CDR3 runs 22 residues. Germline lookup yields CDR1 LGHNA and CDR2 YNFKEQ. CDR3 sequence reads: CASSQDLVGTGVLAGNTGELFF. The CDR3 nucleotides are TGTGCCAGCAGCCAAGATCTGGTGGGGACAGGGGTACTAGCGGGAAACACCGGGGAGCTGTTTTTT.

The CDR3 loop is CAIGLGSANNEQFF. Here the CDR3 DNA reads TGTGCCATCGGTCTGGGGTCAGCCAACAATGAGCAGTTCTTC. This sequence joins TRBV10-3 and TRBJ2-1; no clear D. The CDR3 consists of 14 residues. Germline values: CDR1 ENHRY, CDR2 SYGVKD. Trimming took 8 bases from V and 5 from J, leaving 16 bases between them.

This clonotype was seen only a few times. V usage is TRBV7-2 and J usage is TRBJ1-5, with D possibly being TRBD1 (5 bases). The CDR3 runs 14 residues. Germline-derived CDR1 and CDR2 are SGHTA and FQGNSA. The V end was cut by 4 bases, the J end by 6 bases, with 13 bases between. CDR3 nucleotides: TGTGCCAGCAGCTCATCTACCAGGGTTCAGCCCCAGCATTTT. Amino acids: CASSSSTRVQPQHF.

The gene calls are TRBV7-8 and TRBJ2-7; 7 bases agree with TRBD1. The V segment lost 5 bases and the J segment 2 bases; nucleotides outside the gene matches: 9. Germline assignment: CDR1 SGHVS and CDR2 FQNEAQ. CDR3 length: 15 residues. In nucleotides, the CDR3 is TGTGCCAGCAGCCCCCGGGACAGCGAAACCTACGAGCAGTACTTC. Translated, it gives CASSPRDSETYEQYF. Full variable domain (rest looked up from reference TRBV7-8 and TRBJ2-7): GAGVSQSPRYKVAKRGQDVALRCDPISGHVSLFWYQQALGQGPEFLTYFQNEAQLDKSGLPSDRFFAERPEGSVSTLKIQRTQQEDSAVYLCASSPRDSETYEQYFGPGTRLTVT.

The table lists this clonotype with a few counts. The rearrangement uses TRBV6-1 and TRBJ2-2; D uncertain. In germline, CDR1 is MNHNS, CDR2 SASEGT. The V and J ends lost 4 bases and 3 bases respectively, with 9 bases between them. The CDR3 length is 14 residues. The CDR3 bases are TGTGCCAGCAGTGCCGGGTCCCACACCGGGGAGCTGTTTTTT. This gives the protein CASSAGSHTGELFF.

This clonotype was seen a handful of times. The gene calls are TRBV6-1 and TRBJ2-1; 9 bases line up with TRBD2. The germline V gene has CDR1 MNHNS and CDR2 SASEGT. This CDR3 is 14 amino acids long. Trimming at V came to 10 bases and at J to 8 bases, leaving 12 bases not matched to a gene. The CDR3 coding sequence is TGTGCCACCAAACCGGGACTAGCACGCGATGAGCAGTTCTTC. Its translation: CATKPGLARDEQFF.

The table lists this clonotype with many counts. The CDR3 DNA reads as TGTGCCACCCAAGGGACAGGGAACAATGAGCAGTTCTTC. This sequence encodes CATQGTGNNEQFF. The rearrangement links TRBV7-2 to TRBJ2-1, with TRBD1 identical over 9 bases. Trimming removed 10 bases from V and 5 bases from J; junction bases left unmatched: 6. CDR1 SGHTA and CDR2 FQGNSA come from the germline V gene. This CDR3 spans 13 amino acids.

For the CDR3, the DNA is TGCAGTGCTAGAGATAGGCAGGGATTCGGCTACACCTTC. Protein: CSARDRQGFGYTF. V gene TRBV20-1 combines with J gene TRBJ1-2, with D tentatively TRBD1 (5 bases). The CDR3 consists of 13 residues. The germline V gene has CDR1 DFQATT and CDR2 SNEGSKA (reference sequence). The V and J ends lost 0 bases and 8 bases respectively, with 13 bases between them.

The chain joins TRBV7-2 to TRBJ1-2, with TRBD1 identical over 7 bases. The CDR3 spans 12 residues. Germline CDR1 SGHTA, CDR2 FQGNSA. The V gene end was trimmed by 5 bases and the J gene end by 6 bases; junction bases not matched to a gene: 3. DNA for the CDR3: TGTGCCAGCAGCATCAGGGGGGATGGCTACACCTTC. Protein sequence: CASSIRGDGYTF.

This clonotype showed up many times. V is TRBV7-2 and J is TRBJ2-1, with 7 bases identical to TRBD2. The V segment lost 5 bases and the J segment 9 bases; nucleotides outside the gene matches: 13. From germline, CDR1 is SGHTA and CDR2 FQGNSA. CDR3 length: 15 amino acids. This chain's CDR3 is CASSQSGEGFGEQFF. The CDR3 DNA is TGTGCCAGCAGCCAATCCGGGGAGGGCTTTGGTGAGCAGTTCTTC.

This clonotype was found a few times. The chain couples TRBV28 to TRBJ1-5, with D uncertain. V gave up 1 base and J gave up 2 bases, with 9 bases separating them. The CDR3 has 15 residues. Germline CDR1 reads MDHEN; CDR2 reads SYDVKM. The CDR3 spells CASSLSVLGNQPQHF. The CDR3 DNA sequence: TGTGCCAGCAGTTTATCGGTCCTAGGCAATCAGCCCCAGCATTTT.

The gene calls are TRBV5-6 and TRBJ1-5, with 8 positions matching TRBD1. There are 15 residues in the CDR3. Germline CDR1 reads SGHDT; CDR2 reads YYEEEE. Unmatched junction bases numbered 3, after V lost 0 bases and J lost 4 bases. In DNA, the CDR3 is TGTGCCAGCAGCTTGGTGGGACAGGTTAATCAGCCCCAGCATTTT. Translated, it gives CASSLVGQVNQPQHF.

The chain couples TRBV20-1 to TRBJ2-3; the D is unclear. CDR1 DFQATT and CDR2 SNEGSKA come from the germline V gene (reference sequence). The V and J ends lost 4 bases and 0 bases respectively, with 11 bases between them. The CDR3 totals 14 residues. CDR3 nucleotide sequence: TGCAGTGCTATCATAGACTCTAGCACAGATACGCAGTATTTT. It is translated as CSAIIDSSTDTQYF.

A few counts support this clonotype. The chain is built from TRBV4-1 and TRBJ2-4; TRBD1 aligns across 10 bases. From germline, CDR1 is MGHRA and CDR2 YSYEKL. The CDR3 contains 16 residues. After removal of 3 bases from V and 5 bases from J, the junction contained 7 bases not matched to a gene. The CDR3 protein is CASSHLTGTGENIQYF. In nucleotides, the CDR3 is TGCGCCAGCAGCCACTTAACCGGGACAGGGGAAAACATTCAGTACTTC.

The CDR3 DNA sequence: TGTGCCAGCACCCGGTTTAGGATCTTCTACAATGAGCAGTTCTTC. Its translation: CASTRFRIFYNEQFF. This chain joins TRBV5-8 and TRBJ2-1; no clear D. With 6 bases removed from V and 3 bases from J, the gap between germline ends came to 16 bases. Per the germline V gene, CDR1 is SGHTS and CDR2 is YDEGEE. The CDR3 totals 15 residues.

This clonotype was observed a single time. The chain couples TRBV2 to TRBJ2-2; 8 bases are shared with TRBD1. Germline values: CDR1 SNHLY, CDR2 FYNNEI. Trimming cost V 4 bases and J 4 bases; bases outside gene matches: 8. This CDR3 spans 16 amino acids. The CDR3 sequence: CASSAQTGAGTGELFF. The CDR3 DNA reads TGTGCCAGCAGTGCCCAGACAGGGGCGGGCACCGGGGAGCTGTTTTTT.